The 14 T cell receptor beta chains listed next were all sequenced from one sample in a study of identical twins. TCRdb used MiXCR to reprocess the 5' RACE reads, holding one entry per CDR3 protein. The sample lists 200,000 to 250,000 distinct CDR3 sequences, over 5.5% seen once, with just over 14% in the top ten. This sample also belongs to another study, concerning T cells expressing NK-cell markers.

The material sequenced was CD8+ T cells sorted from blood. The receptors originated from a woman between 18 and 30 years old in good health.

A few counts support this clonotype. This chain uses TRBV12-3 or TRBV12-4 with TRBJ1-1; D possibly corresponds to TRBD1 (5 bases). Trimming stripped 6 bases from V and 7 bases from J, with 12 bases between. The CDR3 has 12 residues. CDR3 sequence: CASSIGGGEAFF. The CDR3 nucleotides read TGTGCCAGCAGCATAGGTGGGGGTGAAGCTTTCTTT.

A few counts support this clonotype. Written as DNA, the CDR3 is TGCGCCAGCAGCCAAGCCTCACGACGGATAAACACTGAAGCTTTCTTT. Its protein is CASSQASRRINTEAFF. The chain links TRBV4-1 to TRBJ1-1, with D unresolved. The CDR3 length is 16 residues. V lost 1 base and J 2 bases, leaving 14 bases between the germline ends. Germline loops: CDR1 MGHRA, CDR2 YSYEKL.

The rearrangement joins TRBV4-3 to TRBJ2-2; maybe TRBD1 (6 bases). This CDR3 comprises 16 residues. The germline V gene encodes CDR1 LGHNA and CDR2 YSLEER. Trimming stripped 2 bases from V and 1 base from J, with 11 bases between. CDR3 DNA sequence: TGCGCCAGCAGCCAAAGGCCGACAGGGAACACCGGGGAGCTGTTTTTT. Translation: CASSQRPTGNTGELFF.

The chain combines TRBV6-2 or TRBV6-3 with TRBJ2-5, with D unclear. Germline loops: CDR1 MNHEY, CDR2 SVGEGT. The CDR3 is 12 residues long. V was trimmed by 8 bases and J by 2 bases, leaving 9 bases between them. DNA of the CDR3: TGTGCCAGCCGGTCAGAACAAGAGACCCAGTACTTC. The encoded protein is CASRSEQETQYF.

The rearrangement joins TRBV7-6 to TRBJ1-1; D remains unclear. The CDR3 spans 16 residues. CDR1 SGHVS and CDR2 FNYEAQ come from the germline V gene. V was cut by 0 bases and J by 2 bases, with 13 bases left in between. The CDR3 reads CASSLAEAGTNTEAFF. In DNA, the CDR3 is TGTGCCAGCAGCTTAGCGGAGGCTGGCACAAACACTGAAGCTTTCTTT.

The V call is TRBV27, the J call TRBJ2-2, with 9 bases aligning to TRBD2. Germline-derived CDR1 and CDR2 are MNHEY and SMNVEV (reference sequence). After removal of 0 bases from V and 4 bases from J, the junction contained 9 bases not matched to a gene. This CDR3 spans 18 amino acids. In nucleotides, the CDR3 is TGTGCCAGCAGTTTATCGATTGTAAAACTAGCGGGCACCGGGGAGCTGTTTTTT. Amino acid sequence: CASSLSIVKLAGTGELFF.

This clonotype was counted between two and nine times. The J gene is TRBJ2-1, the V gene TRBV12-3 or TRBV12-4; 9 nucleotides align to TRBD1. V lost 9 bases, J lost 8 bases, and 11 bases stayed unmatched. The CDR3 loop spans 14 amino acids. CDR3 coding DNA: TGTGCCAGTATAACCGGGACAGGGATCGATGAGCAGTTCTTC. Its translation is CASITGTGIDEQFF.

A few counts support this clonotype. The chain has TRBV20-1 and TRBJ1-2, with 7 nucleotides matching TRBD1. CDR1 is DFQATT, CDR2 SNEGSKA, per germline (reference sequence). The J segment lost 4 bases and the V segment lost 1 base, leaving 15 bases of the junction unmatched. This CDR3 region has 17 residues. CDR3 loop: CSARATLRDSAIYGYTF. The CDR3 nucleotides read TGCAGTGCTAGAGCAACCCTCCGGGACAGCGCAATCTATGGCTACACCTTC.

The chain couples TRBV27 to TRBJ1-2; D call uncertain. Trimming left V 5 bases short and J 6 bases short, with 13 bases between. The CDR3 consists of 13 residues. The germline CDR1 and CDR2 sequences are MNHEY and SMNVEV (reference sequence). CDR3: CASSLTGKDGYTF. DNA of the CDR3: TGTGCCAGCAGTCTGACGGGGAAAGATGGCTACACCTTC.

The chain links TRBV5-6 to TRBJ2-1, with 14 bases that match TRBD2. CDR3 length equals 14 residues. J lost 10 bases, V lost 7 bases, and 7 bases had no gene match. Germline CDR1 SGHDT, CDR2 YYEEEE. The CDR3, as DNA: TGTGCCAGCCTGGGACTAGCGGGAGAAGGCGAGCAGTTCTTC. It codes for CASLGLAGEGEQFF.

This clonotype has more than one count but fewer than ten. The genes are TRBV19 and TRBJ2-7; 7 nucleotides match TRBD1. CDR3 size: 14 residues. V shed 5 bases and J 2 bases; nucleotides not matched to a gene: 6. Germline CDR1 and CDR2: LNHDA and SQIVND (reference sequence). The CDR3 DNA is TGTGCCAGTAGTCCGGACAGGATTACCTACGAGCAGTACTTC. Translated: CASSPDRITYEQYF.

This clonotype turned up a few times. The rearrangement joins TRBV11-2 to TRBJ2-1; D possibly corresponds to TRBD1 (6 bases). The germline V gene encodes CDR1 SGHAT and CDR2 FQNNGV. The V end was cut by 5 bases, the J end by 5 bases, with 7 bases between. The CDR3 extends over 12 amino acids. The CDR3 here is CASSQGNNEQFF. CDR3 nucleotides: TGTGCCAGCAGCCAGGGGAACAATGAGCAGTTCTTC.

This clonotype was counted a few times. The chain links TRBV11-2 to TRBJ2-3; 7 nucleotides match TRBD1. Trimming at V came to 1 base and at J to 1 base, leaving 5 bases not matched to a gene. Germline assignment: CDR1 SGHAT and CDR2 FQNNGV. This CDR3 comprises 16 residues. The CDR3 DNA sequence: TGTGCCAGCAGCTTAGTTACCGGGACAGGCACAGATACGCAGTATTTT. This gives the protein CASSLVTGTGTDTQYF.

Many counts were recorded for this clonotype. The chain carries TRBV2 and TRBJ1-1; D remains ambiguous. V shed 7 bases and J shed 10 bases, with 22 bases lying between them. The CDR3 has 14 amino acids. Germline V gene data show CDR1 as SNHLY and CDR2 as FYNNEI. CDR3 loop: CASIEPALIRVAFF. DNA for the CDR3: TGTGCCAGCATCGAGCCCGCGTTGATTCGAGTAGCTTTCTTT.